The clone carrying this T cell receptor beta chain was recorded at least ten times. What was amplified from RNA transcripts were TCR beta CDR3 regions. The HTBI set primed first-round TCR CDR3 RT-PCR. TCRdb fed the multiplex PCR reads into MiXCR, producing one record per CDR3 protein. The sample holds roughly 660,000 distinct CDR3 sequences; around a sixth are singletons and the top ten take about 14%. This CDR3 is built from 14 residues. J gave up 5 bases and V 2 bases, and 2 bases lay outside the gene matches. Germline V gene sequence: CDR1 KGHSH, CDR2 LQKENI. This sample is drawn from a study of T cells in Graves' hyperthyroidism and ophthalmopathy. Subjects aged 18 to 65 presented with newly diagnosed hyperthyroidism of less than 2 months' duration. Investigators excluded patients with uncontrolled infection, other autoimmune disease, pregnancy or lactation.

The source of this sequence is a man aged 45-65 years with Graves' hyperthyroidism. Input material: blood. The chain uses TRBV18 and TRBJ1-1; 10 bases agree with TRBD1. For the CDR3, the DNA is TGTGCCAGCTCACCAGGGACAGGGGAAACTGAAGCTTTCTTT. The encoded protein is CASSPGTGETEAFF.